Listed here is a single T cell receptor (beta chain). Its antigen is unidentified. This sample was included in a study of radiation and T cells in renal cell carcinoma. The germline CDR1 and CDR2 sequences are MNHEY and SVGAGI. The V and J ends lost 0 bases and 10 bases, in that order; junction bases with no gene match: 9. CDR3 length: 16 residues. Broader study findings: Irradiated tumors had higher TCR clonality than control tumors.

Treatment of the sample: 15 Gy SBRT to primary tumor, nephrectomy 4 weeks later. Nephrectomy followed 15 Gy stereotactic body radiation by 4 weeks. Produced via immunoSEQ multiplex PCR; TCRdb's table is partial and in-frame only. The sample lists around 20,000 clones; around 49% were seen once. The sequencing here drew on tumor tissue, taken from a patient whose treatment included radiotherapy and nephrectomy. The chain combines TRBV6-5 with TRBJ1-6; 7 bases map to TRBD1. This sequence originates from a woman between 50 and 59 years old with renal cell carcinoma. CDR3 residues: CASSYSWQGGLSPLHF. CDR3 DNA: TGTGCCAGCAGTTACTCATGGCAGGGGGGATTATCACCCCTCCACTTT.